This T cell receptor (beta chain) emerged from a study of shared clonotypes between healthy human individuals. From germline, CDR1 is SGHRS and CDR2 YFSETQ. The CDR3 is 15 amino acids. The V and J ends lost 0 bases and 3 bases respectively, with 11 bases between them. In the CD4+ fraction, cells were divided into CD45RA+ naive and CD45RA-negative memory subsets. Sequencing was performed with immunoSEQ multiplex PCR; in TCRdb, only in-frame clones are kept and a portion is missing. This table has 950,000 to 1,300,000 clones, approximately 70% appearing once. Material for sequencing was memory CD4+ T cells sorted from blood. The subset: CD45RA-negative fraction. The chain carries TRBV5-1 and TRBJ2-3; D gene uncertain. The receptor comes from a man younger than 30 in good health. The CDR3 DNA reads TGCGCCAGCAGCTTGGGTCCTAGTTGGACAGATACGCAGTATTTT. This gives the protein CASSLGPSWTDTQYF.